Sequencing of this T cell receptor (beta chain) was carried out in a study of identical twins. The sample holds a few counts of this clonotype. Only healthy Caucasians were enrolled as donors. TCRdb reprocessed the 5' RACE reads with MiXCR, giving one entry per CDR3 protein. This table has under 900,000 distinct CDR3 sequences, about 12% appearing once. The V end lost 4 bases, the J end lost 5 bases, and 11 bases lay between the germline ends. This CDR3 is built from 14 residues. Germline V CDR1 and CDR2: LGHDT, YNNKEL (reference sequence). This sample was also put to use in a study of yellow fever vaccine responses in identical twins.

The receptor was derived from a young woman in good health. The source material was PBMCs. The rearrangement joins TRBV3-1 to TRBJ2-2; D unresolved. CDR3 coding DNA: TGTGCCAGCAGCCCTCCCTTCGGAACCGGGGAGCTGTTTTTT. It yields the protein CASSPPFGTGELFF.